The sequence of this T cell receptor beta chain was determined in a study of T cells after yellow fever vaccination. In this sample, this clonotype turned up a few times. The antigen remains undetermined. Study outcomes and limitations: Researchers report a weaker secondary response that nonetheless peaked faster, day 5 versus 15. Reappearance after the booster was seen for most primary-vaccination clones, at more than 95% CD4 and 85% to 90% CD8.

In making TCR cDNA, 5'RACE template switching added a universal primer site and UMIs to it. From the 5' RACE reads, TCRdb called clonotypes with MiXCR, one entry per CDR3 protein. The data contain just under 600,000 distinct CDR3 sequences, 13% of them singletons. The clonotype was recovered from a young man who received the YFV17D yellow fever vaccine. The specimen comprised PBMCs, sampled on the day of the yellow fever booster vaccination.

The CDR3: CASSQMSPRDPSRSQYF. The CDR3 DNA sequence: TGTGCCAGCAGCCAAATGTCCCCCCGGGACCCGTCGCGATCGCAGTACTTC. V and J are TRBV3-1 and TRBJ2-7; the D gene could be TRBD1 or TRBD2 (5 bases each). This CDR3 has 17 residues. Trimming removed 2 bases at V and 9 bases at J, with 26 bases between. In germline, CDR1 is LGHDT, CDR2 YNNKEL (reference sequence).